The 27 T cell receptor beta chains given below trace back to one sample, sequenced in a study of T cells after yellow fever vaccination. Using its own MiXCR run on the 5' RACE reads, TCRdb lists one record per CDR3 protein. The table includes around 610,000 distinct CDR3 sequences, roughly 14% detected once. Here the sequenced sample was PBMCs, taken on the day of the yellow fever booster vaccination. These receptors were taken from a man aged 25 to 40 who received the YFV17D yellow fever vaccine.

The sample holds many counts of this clonotype. The rearrangement joins TRBV28 to TRBJ2-7, with D perhaps matching TRBD1 or TRBD2 (5 bases each). V gave up 7 bases and J gave up 6 bases, with 22 bases separating them. CDR1 is MDHEN, CDR2 SYDVKM, per germline. There are 15 residues in the CDR3. The CDR3 DNA follows: TGTGCCAGCACCATGGGACGACTTCCGCCTCTCGAGCAGTACTTC. This gives the protein CASTMGRLPPLEQYF.

The V and J genes are TRBV6-5 and TRBJ1-2; a weak D match, TRBD1 (5 bases). This CDR3 spans 12 amino acids. The germline V gene has CDR1 MNHEY and CDR2 SVGAGI. Trimming stripped 5 bases from V and 3 bases from J, with 7 bases between. In DNA form, the CDR3 reads TGTGCCAGCAGTGGGGACCACTATGGCTACACCTTC. Translated, it gives CASSGDHYGYTF.

This clonotype showed up many times. CDR3 residues: CASSLDNGPYNEQFF. The CDR3 DNA follows: TGCGCCAGCAGCTTGGACAACGGACCGTACAATGAGCAGTTCTTC. The rearrangement joins TRBV5-1 to TRBJ2-1, with D unresolved. The V end lost 0 bases, the J end lost 4 bases, and 11 bases lay between the germline ends. This CDR3 is built from 15 residues. Germline assignment: CDR1 SGHRS and CDR2 YFSETQ.

The CDR3 nucleotides are TGTGCCAGCAGTTTAACGGCCGGGAGCCTTGGTCGAGAGCAGTTCTTC. The encoded protein is CASSLTAGSLGREQFF. The chain employs TRBV28 and TRBJ2-1, with D perhaps matching TRBD2 (6 bases). The germline V gene has CDR1 MDHEN and CDR2 SYDVKM. The CDR3 consists of 16 residues. Trimming pared 2 bases from V and 10 bases from J, leaving 21 bases between. The full variable domain, in which reference TRBV28 and TRBJ2-1 provide the parts outside the CDR3, is DVKVTQSSRYLVKRTGEKVFLECVQDMDHENMFWYRQDPGLGLRLIYFSYDVKMKEKGDIPEGYSVSREKKERFSLILESASTNQTSMYLCASSLTAGSLGREQFFGPGTRLTVL.

This clonotype has a handful of counts. V gene TRBV7-2 combines with J gene TRBJ2-1, with 12 bases fitting TRBD2. Germline V gene data show CDR1 as SGHTA and CDR2 as FQGNSA. Losses at the gene ends were 5 bases for V and 6 bases for J; bases not matched to a gene: 2. The CDR3 runs to 14 residues. This CDR3 reads CASSPGLAGNEQFF. CDR3 DNA: TGTGCCAGCAGCCCGGGACTAGCGGGCAATGAGCAGTTCTTC.

The chain has TRBV28 and TRBJ2-1, with a possible D match to TRBD1 (6 bases). The CDR3 is 14 residues long. The germline V gene encodes CDR1 MDHEN and CDR2 SYDVKM. V was shortened by 5 bases and J by 9 bases, with 17 bases between the two germline ends. The CDR3 spells CASSAPGAQGEQFF. The CDR3 nucleotides are TGTGCCAGCAGTGCCCCAGGGGCGCAGGGTGAGCAGTTCTTC.

This clonotype has at least ten counts. V and J are TRBV6-1 and TRBJ2-7; 7 positions match TRBD1. The germline V gene encodes CDR1 MNHNS and CDR2 SASEGT. V was clipped by 6 bases and J by 0 bases; unmatched bases: 8. This CDR3 has 15 amino acids. Here the CDR3 reads CASSQLGDSSYEQYF. For the CDR3, the DNA is TGTGCCAGCAGCCAACTAGGGGACAGCTCCTACGAGCAGTACTTC.

This chain uses TRBV20-1 with TRBJ2-7; 10 nucleotides line up with TRBD2. Per germline, CDR1 DFQATT and CDR2 SNEGSKA (reference sequence). This CDR3 spans 18 amino acids. V lost 6 bases and J lost 6; bases outside the gene matches: 23. The CDR3 region has the DNA TGCAGTGCACCCCACCTAGCGGGAGTATGGGCTGAGGGGGGCGAGCAGTACTTC. Protein sequence: CSAPHLAGVWAEGGEQYF.

This clonotype was seen a few times. V gene TRBV20-1 combines with J gene TRBJ2-7; D remains ambiguous. V was trimmed by 3 bases and J by 7 bases, leaving 13 bases between them. The CDR3 has 12 amino acids. From germline, CDR1 is DFQATT and CDR2 SNEGSKA (reference sequence). The CDR3 spells CSASRHAWEQYF. CDR3 nucleotide sequence: TGCAGTGCTAGCCGACACGCTTGGGAGCAGTACTTC.

The chain uses TRBV2 and TRBJ2-7; the D gene is possibly TRBD2 (6 bases). Germline CDR1 is SNHLY and CDR2 is FYNNEI. Trimming removed 4 bases from V and 2 bases from J, with 12 bases in between. The CDR3 is made up of 14 amino acids. The CDR3 DNA follows: TGTGCCAGCAGTGTCCGGGACTCAGCCTACGAGCAGTACTTC. This codes for CASSVRDSAYEQYF.

This clonotype was counted between two and nine times. The CDR3 here is CATSRGPGQGLDTQYF. DNA of the CDR3: TGTGCCACCAGCAGGGGTCCGGGACAGGGTCTAGATACGCAGTATTTT. The rearrangement uses TRBV15 and TRBJ2-3; 9 bases are a match to TRBD1. V shed 3 bases, J shed 5 bases, and the junction held 9 bases outside the gene matches. The CDR3 is 16 amino acids. The germline V gene encodes CDR1 LNHNV and CDR2 YYDKDF (reference sequence).

V and J are TRBV30 and TRBJ2-7; D remains ambiguous. The germline gives CDR1 GTSNPN, CDR2 SVGIG (reference sequence). This CDR3 region has 12 residues. Trimming took 2 bases from V and 3 from J, leaving 8 bases between them. The CDR3 loop reads CAWSLLGYEQYF. CDR3 nucleotide sequence: TGTGCCTGGAGTCTACTCGGCTACGAGCAGTACTTC.

The chain combines TRBV3-1 with TRBJ2-2, with 7 positions matching TRBD2. The CDR3 extends over 15 amino acids. Looked up from germline, CDR1 is LGHDT and CDR2 is YNNKEL (reference sequence). The V gene end was trimmed by 1 base and the J gene end by 5 bases; junction bases not matched to a gene: 4. This chain's CDR3 is CASSQAWGGTGELFF. DNA for the CDR3: TGTGCCAGCAGCCAAGCGTGGGGAGGGACCGGGGAGCTGTTTTTT.

This clonotype has at least ten counts. The chain is built from TRBV5-6 and TRBJ2-2; no reliable D call. Germline CDR1 reads SGHDT; CDR2 reads YYEEEE. This CDR3 has 12 residues. V was pared by 2 bases and J by 6 bases, with 5 bases between. The CDR3 region is CASSFIPGELFF. The CDR3 DNA is TGTGCCAGCAGCTTCATACCCGGGGAGCTGTTTTTT.

The chain recombines TRBV6-1 with TRBJ1-2; D perhaps matches TRBD1 (5 bases). This CDR3 spans 14 amino acids. V lost 4 bases, J lost 0 bases, and 9 bases lay in between. Germline CDR1 is MNHNS and CDR2 is SASEGT. The CDR3 is CASSGQRANYGYTF. The CDR3 region has the DNA TGTGCCAGCAGTGGACAGAGAGCTAACTATGGCTACACCTTC.

This rearrangement joins TRBV27 to TRBJ2-7, with 10 bases that match TRBD2. V trimming: 2 bases; J trimming: 0 bases; junction bases outside the gene matches: 1. Germline assignment: CDR1 MNHEY and CDR2 SMNVEV (reference sequence). The CDR3 sequence is 15 residues long. The CDR3 sequence: CASSLGLADSYEQYF. The CDR3 DNA is TGTGCCAGCAGTTTAGGACTAGCGGACTCCTACGAGCAGTACTTC.

V gene TRBV20-1 combines with J gene TRBJ2-1, with D perhaps matching TRBD1 (5 bases). From germline, CDR1 is DFQATT and CDR2 SNEGSKA (reference sequence). Trimming cost V 3 bases and J 4 bases, with 16 bases left between them. The CDR3 has 15 residues. CDR3 amino acids: CSASQGSPSYNEQFF. Here the CDR3 DNA reads TGCAGTGCTAGTCAGGGCAGTCCCTCATACAATGAGCAGTTCTTC.

In DNA, the CDR3 is TGTGCCAGCAGCCCTCAGGTCCAATTTGGGGAAAAACTGTTTTTT. Encoded protein: CASSPQVQFGEKLFF. The J gene is TRBJ1-4, the V gene TRBV7-2; no definite D call. The germline V gene encodes CDR1 SGHTA and CDR2 FQGNSA. The ends were cut back, 5 bases at V and 8 bases at J, with 18 bases in the middle. CDR3 size: 15 residues.

The gene calls are TRBV7-2 and TRBJ2-1; TRBD2 aligns across 7 bases. The CDR3 length is 15 residues. J gave up 6 bases and V 1 base, and 6 bases lay outside the gene matches. CDR1 and CDR2 (germline): SGHTA, FQGNSA. The CDR3 is CASSLGGGRINEQFF. Written as DNA, the CDR3 is TGTGCCAGCAGCTTAGGAGGCGGGAGAATCAATGAGCAGTTCTTC.

The chain uses TRBV10-3 and TRBJ2-3; D is perhaps TRBD1 (6 bases). Germline values: CDR1 ENHRY, CDR2 SYGVKD. The V and J ends lost 6 bases and 3 bases respectively, with 7 bases between them. This CDR3 has 12 amino acids. For the CDR3, the DNA is TGTGCCATCAGGGGGGCGACAGATACGCAGTATTTT. It yields the protein CAIRGATDTQYF.

This clonotype turned up a few times. The V gene is TRBV1, the J gene TRBJ2-2; TRBD2 is taken as the D call from the table, unchecked against the DNA. TRBV1 constitutes a pseudogene. This CDR3 region has 16 residues. The CDR3 DNA follows: TGCACCAGCAGCCCAGATCGACTAGGGAACACCGGGGAGCTGTTTTTT. Its protein product is CTSSPDRLGNTGELFF.

This clonotype appeared a few times. This rearrangement joins TRBV5-4 to TRBJ2-3; TRBD2 matches at 13 bases. The V and J ends lost 4 bases and 5 bases, in that order; junction bases with no gene match: 1. This CDR3 spans 14 amino acids. The V gene's germline CDR1 is SGHNT and CDR2 YYREEE (reference sequence). CDR3 region: CASSRLAGGDTQYF. Here the CDR3 DNA reads TGTGCCAGCAGCCGACTAGCGGGAGGAGATACGCAGTATTTT.

The CDR3 spells CASSLLTGGDEQYF. The CDR3 nucleotides read TGTGCCAGCAGCTTGTTGACAGGGGGCGACGAGCAGTACTTC. The chain joins TRBV5-4 to TRBJ2-7, with 10 nucleotides matching TRBD1. Unmatched junction bases numbered 3, after V lost 1 base and J lost 5 bases. The CDR3 extends over 14 amino acids. CDR1 is SGHNT and CDR2 is YYREEE in the germline V gene (reference sequence).

This clonotype was detected many times. The chain links TRBV11-2 to TRBJ2-2; 12 nucleotides match TRBD2. Trimming at V came to 5 bases and at J to 4 bases, leaving 8 bases not matched to a gene. Germline V CDR1 and CDR2: SGHAT, FQNNGV. The CDR3 is 17 residues long. The CDR3 DNA reads as TGTGCCAGCAGCGACAGACTAGCGGGAGAACTCACCGGGGAGCTGTTTTTT. Protein sequence: CASSDRLAGELTGELFF. Filled out from reference TRBV11-2 and TRBJ2-2, the complete variable domain reads EAGVAQSPRYKIIEKRQSVAFWCNPISGHATLYWYQQILGQGPKLLIQFQNNGVVDDSQLPKDRFSAERLKGVDSTLKIQPAKLEDSAVYLCASSDRLAGELTGELFFGEGSRLTVL.

The genes are TRBV20-1 and TRBJ2-5; perhaps TRBD2 as D (6 bases). CDR3 length: 13 residues. Deletions cut 1 base from V and 3 bases from J, with 9 bases between. Germline-derived CDR1 and CDR2 are DFQATT and SNEGSKA (reference sequence). CDR3 sequence: CSARVPGEETQYF. In DNA, the CDR3 is TGCAGTGCTAGAGTACCGGGAGAAGAGACCCAGTACTTC.

V is TRBV4-3 and J is TRBJ2-7; maybe TRBD2 (5 bases). Germline V lookup: CDR1 LGHNA, CDR2 YSLEER. The ends were cut back, 4 bases at V and 7 bases at J, with 14 bases in the middle. There are 13 residues in the CDR3. The CDR3: CASSLEVPGEQYF. The DNA for the CDR3 is TGCGCCAGCAGCCTGGAGGTACCGGGGGAGCAGTACTTC.

The V and J genes are TRBV5-1 and TRBJ2-5; D call uncertain. This CDR3 has 12 residues. Germline V gene sequence: CDR1 SGHRS, CDR2 YFSETQ. V lost 4 bases to trimming and J lost 5 bases, with 9 bases between them. Written as DNA, the CDR3 is TGCGCCAGCAGCCCCGAGAAGGAGACCCAGTACTTC. It yields the protein CASSPEKETQYF. Supplemented by reference TRBV5-1 and TRBJ2-5, the full variable domain reads KAGVTQTPRYLIKTRGQQVTLSCSPISGHRSVSWYQQTPGQGLQFLFEYFSETQRNKGNFPGRFSGRQFSNSRSEMNVSTLELGDSALYLCASSPEKETQYFGPGTRLLVL.